Below are 10 T cell receptor beta chains sequenced from a single sample in a study of breast tumors, draining lymph nodes, adjacent tissues (dated by TCRdb to 2015 to 2016). Lymph node samples were obtained from the axillary draining lymph nodes of breast cancer patients. Library prep was done by multiplex PCR. The run used an Illumina HiSeq 2000. Through fastp at Q25 and MiXCR, TCRdb rebuilt clones from the public reads, retaining in-frame beta chains. Identical CDR3 protein sequences are pooled into one entry, listed with their most common genes and DNA. The sample records roughly 220,000 distinct CDR3 sequences, roughly a third of which are singletons. About 3.3% of the sample lies in the top ten. Material for sequencing was axillary lymph node tissue. These receptors all stem from a female donor with breast cancer. Some clones in this sample may be carry-over from other donors' samples.

As concerns this clonotype: This could be a read error, since a much larger clone is one nucleotide away. The chain joins TRBV7-9 to TRBJ2-1; 14 nucleotides agree with TRBD2. The germline CDR1 and CDR2 sequences are SEHNR and FQNEAQ (reference sequence). The CDR3 runs to 19 residues. CDR3 coding DNA: TGTGCCAGCAGCATTGGACTAGCGGGAGGCCCCAGCTCCCACAATGAGCAGTTCTTC. Protein: CASSIGLAGGPSSHNEQFF.

The rearrangement joins TRBV7-9 to TRBJ2-1; TRBD2 aligns across 15 bases. CDR1 is SEHNR, CDR2 FQNEAQ, per germline (reference sequence). The CDR3 contains 17 residues. J lost 8 bases, V lost 0 bases, and 5 bases had no gene match. DNA of the CDR3: TGTGCCAGCAGCTTAGCGGGGACTAGCGGGAGGATTGATGAGCAGTTCTTC. As protein: CASSLAGTSGRIDEQFF. The full variable domain, rest sourced from reference TRBV7-9 and TRBJ2-1, is DTGVSQNPRHKITKRGQNVTFRCDPISEHNRLYWYRQTLGQGPEFLTYFQNEAQLEKSRLLSDRFSAERPKGSFSTLEIQRTEQGDSAMYLCASSLAGTSGRIDEQFFGPGTRLTVL.

This sequence joins TRBV6-5 and TRBJ1-4; D unclear. The CDR3 has 18 residues. CDR1 is MNHEY, CDR2 SVGAGI, per germline. V dropped 4 bases and J dropped 7 bases, with 25 bases sitting between them. The DNA for the CDR3 is TGTGCCAGCAGTTCCTACCCCGGGGTGGTATATGTCGGTGAAAAACTGTTTTTT. Amino acids: CASSSYPGVVYVGEKLFF.

The chain recombines TRBV7-9 with TRBJ2-7; 9 bases fit TRBD1. J gave up 4 bases and V 4 bases, and 8 bases lay outside the gene matches. The CDR3 length is 15 residues. Looked up from germline, CDR1 is SEHNR and CDR2 is FQNEAQ (reference sequence). CDR3 amino acids: CASSSPGTGRYEQYF. CDR3 coding DNA: TGTGCCAGCAGCTCCCCCGGGACAGGGAGGTACGAGCAGTACTTC.

The chain uses TRBV29-1 and TRBJ2-1, with D perhaps TRBD1 or TRBD2 (5 bases each). The germline gives CDR1 SQVTM, CDR2 ANQGSEA. CDR3 length: 13 residues. The ends were cut back, 4 bases at V and 6 bases at J, with 13 bases in the middle. CDR3 region: CSVVGTLPNEQFF. CDR3 nucleotide sequence: TGCAGCGTTGTCGGGACCCTACCCAATGAGCAGTTCTTC.

This clonotype has just a few counts. The chain links TRBV6-5 to TRBJ2-5, with D possibly matching TRBD2 (5 bases). Germline assignment: CDR1 MNHEY and CDR2 SVGAGI. Trimming pared 5 bases from V and 7 bases from J, leaving 8 bases between. CDR3 length: 11 residues. The CDR3 here is CASSHGVTQYF. For the CDR3, the DNA is TGTGCCAGCAGTCACGGGGTGACCCAGTACTTC.

The rearrangement links TRBV7-6 to TRBJ2-1; TRBD2 matches at 11 bases. Germline V CDR1 and CDR2: SGHVS, FNYEAQ. The V gene end was trimmed by 5 bases and the J gene end by 9 bases; junction bases not matched to a gene: 12. The CDR3 sequence is 16 residues long. The CDR3 region is CASSTPGLAEAREQFF. The CDR3 nucleotides read TGTGCCAGCAGCACACCGGGACTAGCGGAGGCTCGTGAGCAGTTCTTC. Looking up the rest from reference TRBV7-6 and TRBJ2-1 gives the full variable domain: GAGVSQSPRYKVTKRGQDVALRCDPISGHVSLYWYRQALGQGPEFLTYFNYEAQQDKSGLPNDRFSAERPEGSISTLTIQRTEQRDSAMYRCASSTPGLAEAREQFFGPGTRLTVL.

Many counts were recorded for this clonotype. The chain carries TRBV20-1 and TRBJ1-2, with 8 nucleotides matching TRBD1. The CDR3 length is 14 residues. Losses at the gene ends were 5 bases for V and 3 bases for J; bases not matched to a gene: 8. Per germline, CDR1 DFQATT and CDR2 SNEGSKA (reference sequence). The CDR3 loop reads CSALSDRAYYGYTF. CDR3 in DNA: TGCAGTGCTTTATCGGACAGGGCCTACTATGGCTACACCTTC.

This clonotype occurred many times. This chain uses TRBV19 with TRBJ1-5; 9 positions match TRBD1. The germline CDR1 and CDR2 sequences are LNHDA and SQIVND (reference sequence). This CDR3 has 14 residues. V dropped 6 bases and J dropped 7; count of bases not matched to a gene: 7. CDR3 in amino acids: CASRGQGSWQPQHF. The DNA for the CDR3 is TGTGCCAGTAGAGGACAGGGGAGTTGGCAGCCCCAGCATTTT.

Concerning this clonotype: A much bigger clone sits one base away, suggesting this may be a read error. In nucleotides, the CDR3 is TGTGCCAGCGCATTCGGGACATCGCTGTATGGCTACACCTTC. Protein sequence: CASAFGTSLYGYTF. The chain uses TRBV12-3 or TRBV12-4 and TRBJ1-2, with D maybe TRBD1 (6 bases). The CDR3 runs 14 residues. V gave up 8 bases and J gave up 5 bases, with 18 bases separating them.